This passage covers 19 T cell receptor beta chains from one sample sequenced in a study of blood T cells in healthy people across ages. The use of a sample-barcoded 5' primer and a J-beta primer mix characterized a second PCR of 7 to 11 cycles. TCRdb ran MiXCR on the 5' RACE reads and lists one entry per CDR3 protein. The table lists around 800,000 distinct CDR3 sequences, roughly 46% of them singletons. Sequencing was carried out using blood. The source is a man older than 75 in good health.

Worth noting for this clonotype: With a much larger clone just one base away, this may be a read error. The chain carries TRBV20-1 and TRBJ2-7; D may be TRBD2 (5 bases). The J call is in doubt because the DNA end fits TRBJ2-5 better. CDR3 length: 14 amino acids. Germline loops: CDR1 DFQATT, CDR2 SNEGSKA (reference sequence). The CDR3 spells CGARDPRAGETQYF. In DNA, the CDR3 is TGCGGTGCTAGAGATCCGAGGGCAGGCGAGACCCAGTACTTC.

This clonotype has just one count. The V gene is TRBV20-1, the J gene TRBJ2-7; 10 nucleotides align to TRBD2. Unmatched junction bases numbered 10, after V lost 8 bases and J lost 3 bases. Germline V lookup: CDR1 DFQATT, CDR2 SNEGSKA (reference sequence). The CDR3 runs to 14 residues. The CDR3 DNA is TGCAGTACGACATCGGGACTAGCGAGCTACGAGCAGTACTTC. Amino acid sequence: CSTTSGLASYEQYF.

The chain recombines TRBV4-3 with TRBJ2-1, with D tentatively TRBD1 (5 bases). CDR1 LGHNA and CDR2 YSLEER come from the germline V gene. V was shortened by 3 bases and J by 4 bases, with 10 bases between the two germline ends. This CDR3 spans 14 amino acids. CDR3 residues: CASSQGLGYNEQFF. As DNA, the CDR3 is TGCGCCAGCAGCCAGGGGCTCGGATACAATGAGCAGTTCTTC.

The table lists this clonotype with a few counts. The J gene is TRBJ1-5, the V gene TRBV29-1; TRBD1 might be the D (6 bases). Between the trimmed V and J ends, which lost 4 bases and 2 bases, there was a span of 12 bases. This CDR3 has 14 amino acids. Germline V gene data show CDR1 as SQVTM and CDR2 as ANQGSEA. CDR3 region: CSVAQGYGNQPQHF. CDR3 DNA sequence: TGCAGCGTTGCCCAGGGGTATGGCAATCAGCCCCAGCATTTT.

The chain recombines TRBV7-2 with TRBJ2-6; no clear D. V gave up 5 bases and J gave up 4 bases, with 18 bases separating them. The V gene's germline CDR1 is SGHTA and CDR2 FQGNSA. CDR3 size: 17 residues. The CDR3 sequence: CASSRYIRTSGANVLTF. CDR3 nucleotides: TGTGCCAGCAGCCGATACATTCGGACGTCCGGGGCCAACGTCCTGACTTTC.

This clonotype has just a few counts. The V call is TRBV27, the J call TRBJ2-7; 14 bases fit TRBD2. With V trimmed by 6 bases and J by 4 bases, 11 bases remained unmatched. Germline V gene sequence: CDR1 MNHEY, CDR2 SMNVEV (reference sequence). This CDR3 is built from 17 residues. CDR3 nucleotides: TGTGCCAGCAGCAGGACTAGCGGGAGGATCGGATCGTACGAGCAGTACTTC. Encoded protein: CASSRTSGRIGSYEQYF.

This clonotype came up a few times. CDR3 residues: CASSLTGGQEQFF. For the CDR3, the DNA is TGTGCCAGCAGCTTGACGGGCGGCCAAGAGCAGTTCTTC. The rearrangement links TRBV7-8 to TRBJ2-1; no reliable D call. V gave up 3 bases and J gave up 10 bases, with 13 bases separating them. Germline loops: CDR1 SGHVS, CDR2 FQNEAQ. The CDR3 length is 13 residues.

This clonotype was seen a single time. This chain joins TRBV10-3 and TRBJ1-4; 9 bases fit TRBD1. The CDR3 consists of 16 residues. The ends lost 0 bases at V and 8 bases at J; junction bases unmatched: 7. CDR1 and CDR2 (germline): ENHRY, SYGVKD. CDR3 in DNA: TGTGCCATCAGTGAGTCGAAACAGGGGGCGCCCGAAAAACTGTTTTTT. Translated, it gives CAISESKQGAPEKLFF.

CDR3 in DNA: TGTGCCAGCAGCTTAGGCCTTATGAGACAGTACAATGAGCAGTACTTC. It is translated as CASSLGLMRQYNEQYF. The rearrangement joins TRBV7-3 to TRBJ2-7; weak D call: TRBD1 (5 bases). Germline V CDR1 and CDR2: SGHTA, FQGTGA. Trimming took 2 bases from V and 7 from J, leaving 21 bases between them. This CDR3 has 16 residues.

The chain joins TRBV10-3 to TRBJ2-5, with 10 bases that match TRBD1. Germline CDR1 is ENHRY and CDR2 is SYGVKD. The CDR3 runs 12 residues. V trimming: 6 bases; J trimming: 12 bases; junction bases outside the gene matches: 7. CDR3 nucleotide sequence: TGTGCCATCAGGGGACAGGGGTCCCATGAGTACTTC. It is translated as CAIRGQGSHEYF.

The chain employs TRBV20-1 and TRBJ2-5, with 7 bases fitting TRBD2. There are 14 residues in the CDR3. The germline V gene has CDR1 DFQATT and CDR2 SNEGSKA (reference sequence). Losses at the gene ends were 4 bases for V and 5 bases for J; bases not matched to a gene: 10. The CDR3 bases are TGCAGTGCTACTAGTGGGAGGGCCTGGGAGACCCAGTACTTC. Protein sequence: CSATSGRAWETQYF.

There are a few counts of this clonotype. The germline gene is not matched at one end of the junction; a read error may be the cause. The chain employs TRBV7-7 and TRBJ2-5; D may be TRBD1 or TRBD2 (5 bases each). This CDR3 has 13 residues. Germline CDR1 SSHAT, CDR2 FNYEAQ (reference sequence). Here the CDR3 reads CASSFDGGETQYF. Written as DNA, the CDR3 is TGTGCTAGCAGCTTTGATGGGGGAGAGACCCAGTACTTC. The full variable domain, in which reference TRBV7-7 and TRBJ2-5 provide the parts outside the CDR3, is GAGVSQSPRYKVTKRGQDVTLRCDPISSHATLYWYQQALGQGPEFLTYFNYEAQPDKSGLPSDRFSAERPEGSISTLTIQRTEQRDSAMYRCASSFDGGETQYFGPGTRLLVL.

A single count supports this clonotype. The rearrangement links TRBV27 to TRBJ2-3; 10 bases map to TRBD1. Germline CDR1 MNHEY, CDR2 SMNVEV (reference sequence). Trimming cost V 5 bases and J 1 base; bases outside gene matches: 9. The CDR3 consists of 17 residues. The CDR3 nucleotides read TGTGCCAGCAGTCCGGGACAGGGGAGATACGGCACAGATACGCAGTATTTT. This gives the protein CASSPGQGRYGTDTQYF.

The table lists this clonotype with many counts. The chain carries TRBV20-1 and TRBJ2-3, with 9 nucleotides matching TRBD2. This CDR3 is built from 15 residues. V trimming: 3 bases; J trimming: 2 bases; junction bases outside the gene matches: 6. Germline CDR1 DFQATT, CDR2 SNEGSKA (reference sequence). CDR3 nucleotides: TGCAGTGCTAGTTCGGGCGGGAGGGTCACAGATACGCAGTATTTT. Its translation is CSASSGGRVTDTQYF.

This chain links TRBV20-1 with TRBJ2-7, with 7 bases aligning to TRBD1. The J segment lost 2 bases and the V segment lost 6 bases, leaving 10 bases of the junction unmatched. The CDR3 runs 14 residues. Per germline, CDR1 DFQATT and CDR2 SNEGSKA (reference sequence). CDR3 nucleotides: TGCAGTGCCCCGGGACAGTCGAGAGCCTACGAGCAGTACTTC. The encoded protein is CSAPGQSRAYEQYF.

This clonotype was counted only a few times. The V gene is TRBV7-2, the J gene TRBJ2-3, with D hard to call. The CDR3 has 16 residues. Germline assignment: CDR1 SGHTA and CDR2 FQGNSA. V lost 5 bases to trimming and J lost 1 base, with 16 bases between them. CDR3 region: CASSLSGGLGTDTQYF. CDR3 sequence (DNA): TGTGCCAGCAGCCTCTCGGGTGGCTTGGGCACAGATACGCAGTATTTT.

The chain links TRBV5-1 to TRBJ2-1, with TRBD1 identical over 8 bases. Matching the DNA end better, TRBJ2-7 makes the J call doubtful. This CDR3 is built from 18 residues. Germline V gene lookup returns CDR1 SGHRS and CDR2 YFSETQ. DNA of the CDR3: TGCGCCAGCAGCTACCCAGGACAGGGAGGTAGCTCCTACAATGAGCAGTACTTC. It specifies CASSYPGQGGSSYNEQYF.

The chain recombines TRBV11-2 with TRBJ2-7; D is tentatively TRBD1 or TRBD2 (5 bases each). Germline V gene lookup returns CDR1 SGHAT and CDR2 FQNNGV. CDR3 length: 18 amino acids. V lost 7 bases and J 2 bases, leaving 27 bases between the germline ends. The CDR3 reads CASTRPPLGPGGTYEQYF. CDR3 in DNA: TGTGCCAGCACTCGGCCACCCCTGGGACCGGGCGGAACCTACGAGCAGTACTTC.

This rearrangement joins TRBV27 to TRBJ1-5; D remains ambiguous. Looked up from germline, CDR1 is MNHEY and CDR2 is SMNVEV (reference sequence). Trimming left V 0 bases short and J 7 bases short, with 13 bases between. The CDR3 has 15 residues. CDR3 sequence (DNA): TGTGCCAGCAGTTTATCGGCCCCCGCGGAACAGCCCCAGCATTTT. Protein product: CASSLSAPAEQPQHF.